Listed here are 18 T cell receptor beta chains from one sample, sequenced in a study of memory CD4+ T cells and cytomegalovirus serostatus. The sort gate was single viable CD3+CD4+CD8-CD45RO+ cells for memory CD4+ T cells. Method: immunoSEQ multiplex PCR; TCRdb's copy keeps in-frame clones and lacks some. The data show tens of thousands of clones, roughly 80% seen once. Sequencing used memory CD4+ T cells from blood. These receptors were taken from an adult in good health and CMV-seronegative.

This clone was observed once. The chain carries TRBV6-1 and TRBJ1-2; D possibly corresponds to TRBD1 (5 bases). There are 13 residues in the CDR3. The germline CDR1 and CDR2 sequences are MNHNS and SASEGT. V was trimmed by 5 bases and J by 2 bases, leaving 9 bases between them. CDR3 sequence reads: CASSQQVNYGYTF. The DNA of the CDR3 is TGTGCCAGCAGTCAACAGGTCAACTATGGCTACACCTTC.

V usage is TRBV28 and J usage is TRBJ1-5, with D unresolved. Germline CDR1 is MDHEN and CDR2 is SYDVKM. V shed 2 bases and J shed 4 bases, with 21 bases lying between them. This CDR3 comprises 18 residues. Here the CDR3 DNA reads TGTGCCAGCAGTTTAAGTCGAACCATTGGGTTTGGGAATCAGCCCCAGCATTTT. Translated, it gives CASSLSRTIGFGNQPQHF.

The V gene is TRBV5-6, the J gene TRBJ2-2; D gene unclear. The CDR3 consists of 14 residues. Deletions cut 0 bases from V and 8 bases from J, with 11 bases between. The germline V gene encodes CDR1 SGHDT and CDR2 YYEEEE. CDR3: CASSLALGPGELFF. The CDR3 coding sequence is TGTGCCAGCAGCTTGGCCTTAGGGCCGGGGGAGCTGTTTTTT.

The CDR3 DNA sequence: TGTGCCAGCAGCTTCCGGACAGGGTTCCGGACTTTC. This codes for CASSFRTGFRTF. V gene TRBV11-2 combines with J gene TRBJ2-6; 8 bases are a match to TRBD1. This CDR3 contains 12 residues. Germline V gene sequence: CDR1 SGHAT, CDR2 FQNNGV. V shed 3 bases and J 18 bases; nucleotides not matched to a gene: 7. Full variable domain (missing parts from reference TRBV11-2 and TRBJ2-6): EAGVAQSPRYKIIEKRQSVAFWCNPISGHATLYWYQQILGQGPKLLIQFQNNGVVDDSQLPKDRFSAERLKGVDSTLKIQPAKLEDSAVYLCASSFRTGFRTFGAGSRLTVL.

This clone turned up a few times. The chain is built from TRBV5-1 and TRBJ2-5; no definite D call. V was shortened by 5 bases and J by 5 bases, with 16 bases between the two germline ends. Germline CDR1 is SGHRS and CDR2 is YFSETQ. This CDR3 region has 14 residues. CDR3 sequence: CASSSDLGFETQYF. The DNA for the CDR3 is TGCGCCAGCAGTTCCGATCTTGGGTTCGAGACCCAGTACTTC.

The chain couples TRBV2 to TRBJ1-5; TRBD1 agrees at 11 bases. The V gene end was trimmed by 8 bases and the J gene end by 4 bases; junction bases not matched to a gene: 4. The CDR3 totals 14 residues. The germline V gene has CDR1 SNHLY and CDR2 FYNNEI. In nucleotides, the CDR3 is TGTGCCAGCCGCGGGACAGGGGGAAATCAGCCCCAGCATTTT. It is translated as CASRGTGGNQPQHF.

J is TRBJ1-1 and V is TRBV7-2; 9 bases map to TRBD1. CDR1 is SGHTA and CDR2 is FQGNSA in the germline V gene. The CDR3 has 15 amino acids. V was clipped by 5 bases and J by 0 bases; unmatched bases: 4. As DNA, the CDR3 is TGTGCCAGCAGCCCCACAGGGGGCATGAACACTGAAGCTTTCTTT. Translating gives CASSPTGGMNTEAFF. The full variable domain, its missing parts supplied by reference TRBV7-2 and TRBJ1-1, is GAGVSQSPSNKVTEKGKDVELRCDPISGHTALYWYRQSLGQGLEFLIYFQGNSAPDKSGLPSDRFSAERTGGSVSTLTIQRTQQEDSAVYLCASSPTGGMNTEAFFGQGTRLTVV.

The gene calls are TRBV7-6 and TRBJ2-1; no definite D call. Per the germline V gene, CDR1 is SGHVS and CDR2 is FNYEAQ. The CDR3 runs to 11 residues. Trimming shortened V by 1 base and J by 8 bases, and 3 bases separated the two germline ends. In nucleotides, the CDR3 is TGTGCCAGCAGCTTAGGCGATGAGCAGTTCTTC. Its protein product is CASSLGDEQFF.

This clone was recorded only once. The chain recombines TRBV6-1 with TRBJ2-7, with TRBD1 matching over 10 bases. This CDR3 is 14 amino acids long. The germline CDR1 and CDR2 sequences are MNHNS and SASEGT. Losses at the gene ends were 8 bases for V and 2 bases for J; bases not matched to a gene: 6. CDR3 protein: CASGRGQGTYEQYF. CDR3 nucleotides: TGTGCCAGCGGGCGGGGACAGGGGACCTACGAGCAGTACTTC.

V is TRBV12-5 and J is TRBJ2-7; D might be TRBD2 (6 bases). Trimming removed 2 bases at V and 9 bases at J, with 14 bases between. Germline assignment: CDR1 LGHNT and CDR2 FRNRAP. The CDR3 loop spans 13 amino acids. The CDR3 nucleotides are TGTGCTAGTGGTTTGTCCCAGCAGGAGGGGCAGTACTTC. Translating it yields CASGLSQQEGQYF.

The CDR3 DNA is TGTGCCAGCAGTGTCCCAAGGATCGACTATGGCTACACCTTC. This codes for CASSVPRIDYGYTF. The chain employs TRBV6-1 and TRBJ1-2, with D hard to call. V lost 4 bases and J lost 3, with 12 bases in between. The CDR3 has 14 residues. Germline V gene sequence: CDR1 MNHNS, CDR2 SASEGT.

V gene TRBV5-8 combines with J gene TRBJ1-2, with D maybe TRBD1 (5 bases). Germline values: CDR1 SGHTS, CDR2 YDEGEE. The CDR3 consists of 15 residues. Trimming took 4 bases from V and 5 from J, leaving 18 bases between them. CDR3 loop: CASSPGGRVGYGYTF. Here the CDR3 DNA reads TGTGCCAGCAGCCCTGGCGGCAGGGTGGGATATGGCTACACCTTC.

This clone was seen more than once but under ten times. The CDR3 region has the DNA TGCGCCAGCAGCCAAGACAGGGGGTATGGCTACACCTTC. It is translated as CASSQDRGYGYTF. The gene calls are TRBV4-3 and TRBJ1-2, with 7 bases aligning to TRBD1. The ends lost 0 bases at V and 5 bases at J; junction bases unmatched: 0. The germline gives CDR1 LGHNA, CDR2 YSLEER. The CDR3 contains 13 residues.

This clone was found a few times. CDR3 DNA: TGTGCCAGCAGCTTTCAGGGATCCACTGAAGCTTTCTTT. Protein product: CASSFQGSTEAFF. The rearrangement uses TRBV7-3 and TRBJ1-1; a weak D match, TRBD1 (5 bases). Deletions cut 3 bases from V and 4 bases from J, with 9 bases between. CDR3 length equals 13 residues. The germline V gene has CDR1 SGHTA and CDR2 FQGTGA.

CDR3 in DNA: TGCGCCAGCAGCCAAGGGTATGGGGAGACCCAGTACTTC. This codes for CASSQGYGETQYF. This chain connects TRBV4-3 to TRBJ2-5; D gene unclear. The CDR3 runs 13 residues. In germline, CDR1 is LGHNA, CDR2 YSLEER. V was trimmed by 1 base and J by 5 bases, leaving 8 bases between them.

The rearrangement joins TRBV2 to TRBJ1-5, with a weak D call TRBD1 (5 bases). The CDR3 totals 16 residues. The V gene lost 3 bases and the J gene lost 1 base, with 13 bases spanning the gap. Germline CDR1 and CDR2: SNHLY and FYNNEI. CDR3 DNA sequence: TGTGCCAGCAGTGAGGGGAAAGGGGCGAGCAATCAGCCCCAGCATTTT. Protein: CASSEGKGASNQPQHF.

The chain links TRBV9 to TRBJ2-2, with 16 bases matching TRBD2. Germline V gene data show CDR1 as SGDLS and CDR2 as YYNGEE. The V and J ends lost 4 bases and 0 bases, in that order; junction bases with no gene match: 6. The CDR3 extends over 19 amino acids. The CDR3 loop is CASSSGLAGGRSNTGELFF. CDR3 bases: TGTGCCAGCAGCTCGGGACTAGCGGGGGGGCGGTCGAACACCGGGGAGCTGTTTTTT.

The rearrangement uses TRBV2 and TRBJ2-5; the match to TRBD1 covers 11 bases. The V gene's germline CDR1 is SNHLY and CDR2 FYNNEI. The CDR3 totals 15 residues. The trim removed 6 bases at V and 4 bases at J, leaving 7 bases unmatched. CDR3 sequence (DNA): TGTGCCAGCAGCGGGCCCGGGACAGGGGGAGAGACCCAGTACTTC. It codes for CASSGPGTGGETQYF.